The 12 T cell receptor beta chains reported below all come from one sample, sequenced in a study of technical replicates of blood from several donors. The assay was immunoSEQ multiplex PCR, and TCRdb's table has in-frame clones only and misses some. The data hold 95,000 to 100,000 clones, with roughly 95% observed a single time. The sequencing input was T cells isolated from PBMCs. Every receptor here comes from a human donor in good health.

The chain employs TRBV28 and TRBJ2-3, with TRBD1 identical over 9 bases. V shed 2 bases, J shed 2 bases, and the junction held 14 bases outside the gene matches. CDR3 length: 19 amino acids. The germline gives CDR1 MDHEN, CDR2 SYDVKM. This chain's CDR3 is CASSLPHRGLGPSTDTQYF. CDR3 in DNA: TGTGCCAGCAGTTTACCTCACAGGGGGCTCGGCCCTTCCACAGATACGCAGTATTTT.

The J gene is TRBJ1-2, the V gene TRBV5-1; D remains unclear. Germline CDR1 is SGHRS and CDR2 is YFSETQ. This CDR3 is built from 12 residues. Trimming left V 0 bases short and J 6 bases short, with 6 bases between. The CDR3 DNA reads as TGCGCCAGCAGCTTGGGGGGAGATGGCTACACCTTC. Translated: CASSLGGDGYTF.

The chain uses TRBV18 and TRBJ1-2; D possibly corresponds to TRBD1 (5 bases). The CDR3 is 13 amino acids. V was pared by 3 bases and J by 6 bases, with 11 bases between. The germline V gene has CDR1 KGHSH and CDR2 LQKENI. This CDR3 reads CASSPLPGDGYTF. The CDR3 DNA follows: TGTGCCAGCTCACCCCTCCCGGGGGATGGCTACACCTTC.

The chain is built from TRBV4-1 and TRBJ2-5; 8 bases are a match to TRBD1. J gave up 5 bases and V 3 bases, and 8 bases lay outside the gene matches. The CDR3 is 15 residues long. Germline values: CDR1 MGHRA, CDR2 YSYEKL. Here the CDR3 reads CASSHSDRVAETQYF. DNA of the CDR3: TGCGCCAGCAGCCATTCGGACAGGGTAGCGGAGACCCAGTACTTC.

V and J are TRBV6-1 and TRBJ2-7, with 7 positions matching TRBD1. CDR3 size: 13 residues. The germline V gene has CDR1 MNHNS and CDR2 SASEGT. V dropped 7 bases and J dropped 2; count of bases not matched to a gene: 5. In DNA, the CDR3 is TGTGCCAGCAACAGGGACAGACCCTACGAGCAGTACTTC. This gives the protein CASNRDRPYEQYF.

This chain joins TRBV11-2 and TRBJ2-1, with D perhaps matching TRBD2 (6 bases). The V and J ends lost 5 bases and 5 bases respectively, with 16 bases between them. CDR3 length equals 15 residues. The germline gives CDR1 SGHAT, CDR2 FQNNGV. The CDR3 DNA is TGTGCCAGCAGCAGACGGGAGTACGCGAACAATGAGCAGTTCTTC. This codes for CASSRREYANNEQFF.

The rearrangement uses TRBV15 and TRBJ1-4; 9 nucleotides align to TRBD1. J was trimmed by 8 bases and V by 5 bases; bases with no gene match: 3. The germline V gene has CDR1 LNHNV and CDR2 YYDKDF (reference sequence). CDR3 length equals 13 residues. CDR3 sequence: CATSGGTGEKLFF. The DNA of the CDR3 is TGTGCCACCAGCGGAGGGACAGGGGAAAAACTGTTTTTT.

The chain is built from TRBV18 and TRBJ1-5; D perhaps matches TRBD1 (5 bases). V shed 3 bases and J shed 3 bases, with 12 bases lying between them. The CDR3 covers 15 residues. Germline-derived CDR1 and CDR2 are KGHSH and LQKENI. The CDR3 here is CASSPGQRPNQPQHF. CDR3 DNA: TGTGCCAGCTCACCCGGACAAAGGCCCAATCAGCCCCAGCATTTT.

The V gene is TRBV6-1, the J gene TRBJ1-1, with 8 bases that match TRBD1. Germline V gene lookup returns CDR1 MNHNS and CDR2 SASEGT. CDR3 length equals 14 residues. After removal of 7 bases from V and 4 bases from J, the junction contained 8 bases not matched to a gene. In DNA form, the CDR3 reads TGTGCCAGCATCCCAAGACAGGGGAGCACTGAAGCTTTCTTT. This gives the protein CASIPRQGSTEAFF.

The chain couples TRBV5-1 to TRBJ1-1; D perhaps matches TRBD1 (6 bases). Germline CDR1 and CDR2: SGHRS and YFSETQ. V lost 4 bases and J 4 bases, leaving 17 bases between the germline ends. The CDR3 contains 15 residues. CDR3 sequence: CASSQRTGTPTEAFF. CDR3 nucleotide sequence: TGCGCCAGCAGCCAAAGAACAGGGACCCCCACTGAAGCTTTCTTT.

The rearrangement links TRBV6-5 to TRBJ1-2; 7 bases match TRBD1. Germline CDR1 MNHEY, CDR2 SVGAGI. CDR3 length: 14 residues. J was trimmed by 8 bases and V by 2 bases; bases with no gene match: 8. In nucleotides, the CDR3 is TGTGCCAGCAGTTACGCCCCAGGGGGATCGGGCTACACCTTC. As protein: CASSYAPGGSGYTF.

The chain employs TRBV19 and TRBJ1-1; D unclear. The CDR3 sequence is 12 residues long. Trimming removed 5 bases at V and 4 bases at J, with 8 bases between. Germline V gene sequence: CDR1 LNHDA, CDR2 SQIVND (reference sequence). CDR3: CASSYRATEAFF. In DNA, the CDR3 is TGTGCCAGTAGTTACAGAGCCACTGAAGCTTTCTTT.